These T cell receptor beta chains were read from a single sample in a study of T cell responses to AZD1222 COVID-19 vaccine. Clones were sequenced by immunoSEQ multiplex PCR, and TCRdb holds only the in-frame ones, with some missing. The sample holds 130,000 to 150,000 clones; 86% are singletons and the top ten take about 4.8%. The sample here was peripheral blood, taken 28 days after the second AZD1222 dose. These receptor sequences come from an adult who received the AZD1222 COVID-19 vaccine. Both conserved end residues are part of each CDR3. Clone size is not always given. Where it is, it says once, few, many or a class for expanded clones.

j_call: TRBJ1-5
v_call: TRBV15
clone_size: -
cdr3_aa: CATSRERGQPQHF

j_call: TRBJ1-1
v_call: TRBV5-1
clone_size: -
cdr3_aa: CASSLAGLSQTFF

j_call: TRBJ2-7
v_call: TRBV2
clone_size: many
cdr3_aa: CASNNDGLVHSYEQYF

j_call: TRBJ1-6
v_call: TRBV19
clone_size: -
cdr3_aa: CASAQDREGVSPLHF

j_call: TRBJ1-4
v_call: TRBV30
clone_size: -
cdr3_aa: CAWSVRAELFF

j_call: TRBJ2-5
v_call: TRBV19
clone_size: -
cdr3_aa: CARDRGSCETQYF

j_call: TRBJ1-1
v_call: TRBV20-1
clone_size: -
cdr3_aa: CSASLVKNTEAFF

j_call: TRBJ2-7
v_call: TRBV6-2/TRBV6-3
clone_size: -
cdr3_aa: CASSYSLASPYEQYF

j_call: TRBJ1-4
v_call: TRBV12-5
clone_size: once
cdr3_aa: CASGLPSPEEGASTNEKLFF

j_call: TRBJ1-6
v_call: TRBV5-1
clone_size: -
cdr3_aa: CASSIGQINSPLHF

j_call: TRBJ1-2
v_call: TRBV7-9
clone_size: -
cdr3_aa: CASSSPAAWTAYGYTF

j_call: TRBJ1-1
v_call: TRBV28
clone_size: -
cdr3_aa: CASSSGGGNTEAFF

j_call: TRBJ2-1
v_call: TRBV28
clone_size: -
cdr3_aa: CASSSSSYNEQFF

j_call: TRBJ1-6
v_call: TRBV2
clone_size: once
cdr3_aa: CASMRWETASPLHF

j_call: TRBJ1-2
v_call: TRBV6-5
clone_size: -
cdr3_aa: CASSRTGGDYGYTF

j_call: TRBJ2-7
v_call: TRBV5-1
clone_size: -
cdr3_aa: CASSDGGTESSYEQYF

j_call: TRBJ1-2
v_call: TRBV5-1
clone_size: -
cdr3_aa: CASSTGQGFYGYTF

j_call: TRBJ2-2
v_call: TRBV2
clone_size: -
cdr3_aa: CASSEASTRAGELFF

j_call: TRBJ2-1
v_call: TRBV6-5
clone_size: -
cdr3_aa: CASRSRGAGAGEQFF

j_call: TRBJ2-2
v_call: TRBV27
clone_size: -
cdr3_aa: CASRDRGTGELFF

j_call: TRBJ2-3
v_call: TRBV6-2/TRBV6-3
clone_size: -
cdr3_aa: CASSYGAGRSGSSTDTQYF

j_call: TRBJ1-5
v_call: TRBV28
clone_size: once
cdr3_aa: CASRLRTPSPQHF

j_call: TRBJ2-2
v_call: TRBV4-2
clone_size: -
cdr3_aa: CASSHHGLAGGQNTGELFF

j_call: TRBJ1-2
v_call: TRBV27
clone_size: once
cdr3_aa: CASSVNPRGLYGYTF

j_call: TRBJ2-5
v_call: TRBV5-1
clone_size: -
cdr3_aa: CASSLGGGETQYF

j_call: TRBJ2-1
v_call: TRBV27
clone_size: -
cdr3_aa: CASKTGTESNEQFF

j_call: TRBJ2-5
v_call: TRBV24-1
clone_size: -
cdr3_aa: CATSDPRGAGETQYF

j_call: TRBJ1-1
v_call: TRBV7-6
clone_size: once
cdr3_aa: CASSLGAGIQNTEAFF

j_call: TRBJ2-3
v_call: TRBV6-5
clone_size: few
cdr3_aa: CASRTPSTDTQYF

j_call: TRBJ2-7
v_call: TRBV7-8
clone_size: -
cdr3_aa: CASSLLAGVGSYEQYF

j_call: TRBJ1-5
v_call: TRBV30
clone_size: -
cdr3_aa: CAWSLGGRQPQHF

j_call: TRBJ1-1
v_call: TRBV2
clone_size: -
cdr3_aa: CASSDEGRLNTEAFF

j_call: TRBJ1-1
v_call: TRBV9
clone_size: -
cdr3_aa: CASSRAEGRTEAFF

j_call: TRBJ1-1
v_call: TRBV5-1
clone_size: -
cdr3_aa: CASSLLGQGNTEAFF

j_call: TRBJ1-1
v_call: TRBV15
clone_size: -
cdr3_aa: CATSRRGDTEAFF

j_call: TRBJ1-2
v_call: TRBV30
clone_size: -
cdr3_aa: CAWGEGYTF

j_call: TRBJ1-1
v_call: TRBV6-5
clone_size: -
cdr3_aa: CAAGRLNTEAFF

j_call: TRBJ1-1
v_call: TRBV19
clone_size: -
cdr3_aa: CASIMTGEGTEAFF

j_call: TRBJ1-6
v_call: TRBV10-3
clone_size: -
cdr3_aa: CAISESLPPLHF

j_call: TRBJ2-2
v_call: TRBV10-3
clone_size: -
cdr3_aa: CAIRTTGNTGELFF

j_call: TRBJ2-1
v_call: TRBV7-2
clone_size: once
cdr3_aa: CASSPVDRWDNEQFF

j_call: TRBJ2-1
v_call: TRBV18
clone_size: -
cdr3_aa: CASSINRDNEQFF

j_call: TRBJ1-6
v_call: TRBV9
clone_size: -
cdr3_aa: CASSVEGRGNSPLHF

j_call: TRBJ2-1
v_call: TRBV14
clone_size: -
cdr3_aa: CASSPAGQAYNEQFF

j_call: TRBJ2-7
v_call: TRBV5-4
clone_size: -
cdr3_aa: CASSPGLALSYEQYF

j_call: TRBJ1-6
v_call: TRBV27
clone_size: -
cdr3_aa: CATATWTNSPLHF

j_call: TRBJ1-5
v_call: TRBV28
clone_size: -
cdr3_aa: CASSLGAGGTQPQHF

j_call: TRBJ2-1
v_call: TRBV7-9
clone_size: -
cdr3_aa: CASSAKAGQKNNEQFF

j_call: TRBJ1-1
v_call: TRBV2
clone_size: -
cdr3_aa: CASSFTVTEAFF

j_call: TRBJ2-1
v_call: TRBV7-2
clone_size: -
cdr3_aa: CASSGAGSFRNEQFF